Included here is one T cell receptor (beta chain) sequence, with context. The data are from a study of response to subunit inactivated influenza vaccine. This CDR3 comprises 14 residues. Unmatched junction bases numbered 3, after V lost 4 bases and J lost 3 bases. The germline V gene has CDR1 SEHNR and CDR2 FQNEAQ (reference sequence). TCRdb re-analysed the RT-PCR reads in MiXCR, keeping a single row per CDR3 protein. Altogether hundreds of thousands of distinct CDR3 sequences are present, about 15% being singletons, with the ten largest covering roughly 3%. The source of this sequence is a man aged 50 to 75 who received an inactivated influenza vaccine. This chain joins TRBV7-9 and TRBJ2-1; 7 nucleotides align to TRBD2. Sequenced material: CD4+ T cells sorted from PBMCs, taken 23 months after vaccination. The CDR3: CASSYRDYYNEQFF. CDR3 bases: TGTGCCAGCAGCTACCGGGACTACTACAATGAGCAGTTCTTC.